This T cell receptor beta chain came from a study of blood T cell repertoires in COVID-19. Data came from immunoSEQ multiplex PCR; TCRdb stores just in-frame clones and leaves some out. Of some 150,000 clones in the sample, around 81% are singletons; the top ten hold more than 4%. A single count supports this clone. Germline CDR1 SGHRS, CDR2 YFSETQ. CDR3 size: 14 residues. V was clipped by 4 bases and J by 2 bases, with 12 bases between them. The chain combines TRBV5-1 with TRBJ1-2; weak D call: TRBD1 (5 bases). Material for sequencing was peripheral blood. The TCR sequence derives from a woman aged 45-59 years with acute or convalescent COVID-19. The CDR3 DNA reads TGCGCCAGCAGCACGGCCCAGGGAAACTATGGCTACACCTTC. It is translated as CASSTAQGNYGYTF.